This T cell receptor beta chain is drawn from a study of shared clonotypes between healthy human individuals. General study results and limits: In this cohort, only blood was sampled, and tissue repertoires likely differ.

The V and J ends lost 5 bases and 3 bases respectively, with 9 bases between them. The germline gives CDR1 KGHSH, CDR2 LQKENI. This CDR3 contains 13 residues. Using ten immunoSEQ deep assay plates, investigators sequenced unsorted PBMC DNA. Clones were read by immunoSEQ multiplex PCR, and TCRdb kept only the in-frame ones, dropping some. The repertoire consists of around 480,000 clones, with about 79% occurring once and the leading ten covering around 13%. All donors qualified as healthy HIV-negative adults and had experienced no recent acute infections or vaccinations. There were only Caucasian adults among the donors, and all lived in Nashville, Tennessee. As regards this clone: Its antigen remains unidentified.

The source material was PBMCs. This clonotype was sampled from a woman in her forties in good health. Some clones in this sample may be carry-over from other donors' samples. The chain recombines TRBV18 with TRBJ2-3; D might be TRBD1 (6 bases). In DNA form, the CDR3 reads TGTGCCAGCTCAGATCAGGGGACAGATACGCAGTATTTT. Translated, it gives CASSDQGTDTQYF.